This T cell receptor (beta chain) comes out of a study of identical twins. Germline values: CDR1 DFQATT, CDR2 SNEGSKA (reference sequence). The CDR3 loop spans 14 amino acids. Trimming cost V 4 bases and J 5 bases, with 15 bases left between them. TCRdb used MiXCR to reprocess the 5' RACE reads, holding one entry per CDR3 protein. Of fewer than 900,000 distinct CDR3 sequences detected, approximately 18% appear once; the ten largest clones hold around 14%. This clonotype was found a few times. The same sample was also studied in work on T cells expressing NK-cell markers.

This TCR was recovered from a woman aged 18-29 years in good health. Sequenced material: PBMCs. The chain employs TRBV20-1 and TRBJ2-4, with D maybe TRBD2 (7 bases). The CDR3 spells CSATTLGGENIQYF. The CDR3 DNA reads as TGCAGTGCTACGACCTTAGGGGGGGAAAACATTCAGTACTTC.